This T cell receptor (beta chain) was sequenced in a study of shared clonotypes between healthy human individuals. Study conclusions and caveats: Donors were few, which limited the genetic and exposure-history diversity represented.

Comment on this clone: Antigen: not known.

Sequencing was at deep level. For each subset, genomic DNA was distributed in equal portions over several immunoSEQ plates. Method: immunoSEQ multiplex PCR; TCRdb's copy keeps in-frame clones and lacks some. The sample consists of under 350,000 clones, around 87% of them appearing once. Sequencing input: memory CD8+ T cells sorted from blood. As to subset: CD45RO+ cells pooled with CCR7-negative TemRA cells. The TCR was taken from a man aged 18 to 29 in good health.

The DNA for the CDR3 is TGTGCCAGCAGCCACGGGACAGGGGTAACTCAGCCCCAGCATTTT. It encodes CASSHGTGVTQPQHF. This chain joins TRBV5-8 and TRBJ1-5, with TRBD1 matching over 10 bases. V shed 4 bases and J 6 bases; nucleotides not matched to a gene: 7. The germline V gene has CDR1 SGHTS and CDR2 YDEGEE. CDR3 size: 15 residues.